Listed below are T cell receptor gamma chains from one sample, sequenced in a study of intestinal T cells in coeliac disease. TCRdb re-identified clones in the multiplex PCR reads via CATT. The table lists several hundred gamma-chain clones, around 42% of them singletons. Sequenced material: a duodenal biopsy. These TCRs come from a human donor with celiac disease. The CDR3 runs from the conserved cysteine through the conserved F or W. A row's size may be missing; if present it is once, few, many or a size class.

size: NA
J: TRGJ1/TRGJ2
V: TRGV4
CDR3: CATWDGHDKKLF
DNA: TGTGCCACCTGGGATGGCCACGATAAGAAACTCTTT

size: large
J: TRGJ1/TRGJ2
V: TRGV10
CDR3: CAAWSYKKLF
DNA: TGTGCTGCGTGGTCATATAAGAAACTCTTT

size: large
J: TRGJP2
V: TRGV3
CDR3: CATWDRPVLSDWIKTF
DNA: TGTGCCACCTGGGACAGGCCGGTACTTAGTGATTGGATCAAGACGTTT

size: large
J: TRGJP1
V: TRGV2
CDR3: CATWDGGWFKIF
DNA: TGTGCCACCTGGGACGGGGGTTGGTTCAAGATATTT

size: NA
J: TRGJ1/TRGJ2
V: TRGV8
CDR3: CATWDRPFYKKLF
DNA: TGTGCCACCTGGGATAGGCCCTTTTATAAGAAACTCTTT

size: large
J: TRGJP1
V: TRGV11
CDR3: CACWIFNTGWFKIF
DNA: TGTGCCTGCTGGATTTTTAACACTGGTTGGTTCAAGATATTT

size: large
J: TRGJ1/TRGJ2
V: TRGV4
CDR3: CATWDGRYKKLF
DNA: TGTGCCACCTGGGATGGGCGCTATAAGAAACTCTTT

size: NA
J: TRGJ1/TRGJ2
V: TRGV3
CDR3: CATWSYKKLF
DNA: TGTGCCACCTGGTCGTATAAGAAACTCTTT

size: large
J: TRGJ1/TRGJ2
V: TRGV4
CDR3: CATWNNLNYYKKLF
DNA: TGTGCCACCTGGAACAACTTGAATTATTATAAGAAACTCTTT

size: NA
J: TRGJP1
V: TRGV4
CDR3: CATWDSGWFKIF
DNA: TGTGCCACCTGGGATTCCGGTTGGTTCAAGATATTT

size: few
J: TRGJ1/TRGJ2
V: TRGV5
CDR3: CTTWDRRCYKKLF
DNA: TGTACCACCTGGGACAGGCGGTGTTATAAGAAACTCTTT

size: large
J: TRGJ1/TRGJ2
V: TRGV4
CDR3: CATGRALPNYYKKLF
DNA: TGTGCCACCGGCCGAGCTCTTCCTAATTATTATAAGAAACTCTTT

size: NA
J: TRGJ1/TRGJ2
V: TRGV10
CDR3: CAAWDSVVRGKKLF
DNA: TGTGCTGCGTGGGACTCAGTTGTTAGGGGTAAGAAACTCTTT

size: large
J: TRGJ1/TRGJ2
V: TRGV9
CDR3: CALWERKKLF
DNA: TGTGCCTTGTGGGAGAGGAAGAAACTCTTT

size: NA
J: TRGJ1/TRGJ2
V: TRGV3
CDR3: CATWDPEEKLKKLF
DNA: TGTGCCACCTGGGACCCCGAGGAGAAACTTAAGAAACTCTTT